This T cell receptor (beta chain) emerged from a study of blood T cell repertoires in COVID-19. The V end was cut by 3 bases, the J end by 2 bases, with 17 bases between. The CDR3 is made up of 16 amino acids. Germline V gene sequence: CDR1 SGHTA, CDR2 FQGNSA. Study processing details: Amplification from reference gene primers served as the basis for estimated nucleated cell counts. Some clones are missing from TCRdb's copy, which holds only in-frame ones; the method was immunoSEQ multiplex PCR. V, J and clone size reflect that table, while D and trimming were determined from the DNA. The table records some 97,000 clones, about 83% of them present only once.

The sequenced sample was peripheral blood. This chain uses TRBV7-2 with TRBJ2-7; a weak D match, TRBD1 (5 bases). The receptor was isolated from a human donor in a cohort sampled during active COVID-19. The CDR3 nucleotides are TGTGCCAGCAGCTTCCTACAGGCGTTATCTGCCTACGAGCAGTACTTC. Translation gives CASSFLQALSAYEQYF.